This TCR beta chain was captured in a study of CD8 T cells in ankylosing spondylitis. Points from the study as a whole: Disease-linked clones had a CD8+ phenotype and relatively low frequency in peripheral blood. Among TCR beta sequences, a motif of eight highly homologous variants appeared characteristic of ankylosing spondylitis blood.

TCRdb re-derived calls from the 5' RACE reads in MiXCR, one entry per CDR3 protein. The data show some 800,000 distinct CDR3 sequences, about 11% seen once. About this clonotype: Its antigen is unidentified.

Sequencing input: blood, either unsorted or a sorted T cell fraction (not recorded which). The sequence was obtained from a male donor with ankylosing spondylitis.

The CDR3 protein is CATSREHTNYGYTF. CDR3 in DNA: TGTGCCACCAGCAGAGAACACACGAACTATGGCTACACCTTC. V gene TRBV15 combines with J gene TRBJ1-2; D is uncertain. Trimming took off 0 bases at V and 2 bases at J, with 7 bases between the two ends. Germline V gene lookup returns CDR1 LNHNV and CDR2 YYDKDF (reference sequence). The CDR3 runs 14 residues.